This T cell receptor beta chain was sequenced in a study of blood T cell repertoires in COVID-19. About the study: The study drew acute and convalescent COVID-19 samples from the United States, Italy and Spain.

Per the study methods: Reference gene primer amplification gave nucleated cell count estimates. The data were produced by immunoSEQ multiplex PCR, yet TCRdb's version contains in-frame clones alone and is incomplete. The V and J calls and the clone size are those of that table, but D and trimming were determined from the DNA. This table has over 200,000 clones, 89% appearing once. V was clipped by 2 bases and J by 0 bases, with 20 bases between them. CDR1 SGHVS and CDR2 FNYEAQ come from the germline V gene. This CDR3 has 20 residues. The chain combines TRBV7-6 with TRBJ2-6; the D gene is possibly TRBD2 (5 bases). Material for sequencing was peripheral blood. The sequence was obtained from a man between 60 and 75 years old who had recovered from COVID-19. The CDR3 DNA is TGTGCCAGCAGCTTAACCGCGGCCCGCGGGTTCCTCTCTGGGGCCAACGTCCTGACTTTC. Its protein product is CASSLTAARGFLSGANVLTF.